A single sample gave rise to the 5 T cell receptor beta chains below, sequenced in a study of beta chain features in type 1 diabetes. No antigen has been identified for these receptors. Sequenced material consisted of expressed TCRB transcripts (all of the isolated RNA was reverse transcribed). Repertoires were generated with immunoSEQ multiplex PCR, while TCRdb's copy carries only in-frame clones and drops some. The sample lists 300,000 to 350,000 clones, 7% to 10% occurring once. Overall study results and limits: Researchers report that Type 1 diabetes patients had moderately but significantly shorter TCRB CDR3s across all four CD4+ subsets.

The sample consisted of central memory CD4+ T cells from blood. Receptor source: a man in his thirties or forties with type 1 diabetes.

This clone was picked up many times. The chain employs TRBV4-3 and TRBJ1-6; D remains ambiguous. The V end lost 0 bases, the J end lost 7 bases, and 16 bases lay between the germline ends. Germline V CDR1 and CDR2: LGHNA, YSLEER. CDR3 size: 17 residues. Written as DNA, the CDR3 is TGCGCCAGCAGCCAAGAAGCCAGGCGCACTGCGAATTCACCCCTCCACTTT. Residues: CASSQEARRTANSPLHF.

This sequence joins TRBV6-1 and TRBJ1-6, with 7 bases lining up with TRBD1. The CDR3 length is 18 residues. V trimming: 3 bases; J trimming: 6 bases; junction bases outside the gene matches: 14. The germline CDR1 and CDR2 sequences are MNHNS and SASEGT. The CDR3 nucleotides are TGTGCCAGCAGTGAGGACTCGACAGGGCCCCTCGGTAATTCACCCCTCCACTTT. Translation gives CASSEDSTGPLGNSPLHF.

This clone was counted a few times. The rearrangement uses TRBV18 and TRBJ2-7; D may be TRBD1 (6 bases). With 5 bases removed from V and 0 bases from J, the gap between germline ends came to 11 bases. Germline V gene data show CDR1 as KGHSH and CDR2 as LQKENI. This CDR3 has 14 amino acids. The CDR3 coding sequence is TGTGCCAGCTCATCCCAGGACAGCTCCTACGAGCAGTACTTC. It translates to CASSSQDSSYEQYF.

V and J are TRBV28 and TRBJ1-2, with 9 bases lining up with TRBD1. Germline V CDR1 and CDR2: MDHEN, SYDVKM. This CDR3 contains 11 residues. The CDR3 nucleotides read TGTCCTAACAGGGGGCCCTATGGCTACACCTTC. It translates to CPNRGPYGYTF.

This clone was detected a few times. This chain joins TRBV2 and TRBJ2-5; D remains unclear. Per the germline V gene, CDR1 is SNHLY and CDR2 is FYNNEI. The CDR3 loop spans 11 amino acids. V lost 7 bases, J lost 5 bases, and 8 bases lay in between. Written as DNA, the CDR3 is TGTGCCAGCACGGTGATGGAGACCCAGTACTTC. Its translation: CASTVMETQYF.